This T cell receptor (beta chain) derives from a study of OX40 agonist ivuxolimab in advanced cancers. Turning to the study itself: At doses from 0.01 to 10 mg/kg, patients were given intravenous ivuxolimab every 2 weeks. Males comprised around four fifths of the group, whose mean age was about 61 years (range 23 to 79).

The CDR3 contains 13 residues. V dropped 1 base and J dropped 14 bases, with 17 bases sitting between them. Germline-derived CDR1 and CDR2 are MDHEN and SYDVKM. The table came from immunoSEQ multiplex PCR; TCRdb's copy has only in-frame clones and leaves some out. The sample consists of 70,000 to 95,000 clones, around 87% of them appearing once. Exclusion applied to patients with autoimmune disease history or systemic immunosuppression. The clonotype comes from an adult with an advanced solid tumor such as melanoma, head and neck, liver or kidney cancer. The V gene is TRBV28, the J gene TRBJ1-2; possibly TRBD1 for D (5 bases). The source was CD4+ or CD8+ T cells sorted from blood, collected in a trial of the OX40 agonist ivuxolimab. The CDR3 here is CASSLSGRWGSTF. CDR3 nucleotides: TGTGCCAGCAGTTTATCGGGAAGGTGGGGCAGTACCTTC.